This T cell receptor beta chain was sequenced during a study of blood T cell repertoires in COVID-19. Across the study: Samples of COVID-19 (acute and convalescent) were obtained from the United States, Italy and Spain. Sample material is recorded as cDNA or gDNA derived from T cells, B-cell-depleted T cells, or PBMCs.

Some clones are missing from TCRdb's copy, which holds only in-frame ones; the method was immunoSEQ multiplex PCR. The sample has about 120,000 clones; 80% are singletons. This clonotype was sampled from a man aged 55 to 70 with active or convalescent COVID-19. Sequencing used peripheral blood.

The CDR3 reads CASSLRGSKPKAFF. CDR3 in DNA: TGTGCCAGCAGCTTGCGGGGTAGTAAACCTAAAGCTTTCTTT. The rearrangement uses TRBV5-4 and TRBJ1-1; D gene ambiguous. Germline assignment: CDR1 SGHNT and CDR2 YYREEE (reference sequence). The CDR3 sequence is 14 residues long. Trimming left V 1 base short and J 9 bases short, with 16 bases between.